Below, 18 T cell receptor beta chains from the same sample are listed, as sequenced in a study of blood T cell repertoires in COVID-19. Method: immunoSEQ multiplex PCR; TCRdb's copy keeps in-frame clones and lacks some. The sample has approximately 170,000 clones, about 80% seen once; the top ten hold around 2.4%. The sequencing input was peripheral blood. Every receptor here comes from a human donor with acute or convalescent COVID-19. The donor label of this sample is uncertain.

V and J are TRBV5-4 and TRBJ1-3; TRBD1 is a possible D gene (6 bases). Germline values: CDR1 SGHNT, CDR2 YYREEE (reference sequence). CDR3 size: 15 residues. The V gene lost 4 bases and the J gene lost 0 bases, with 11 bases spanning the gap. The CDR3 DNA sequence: TGTGCCAGCAGCGAGACAGGCGTCTCTGGAAACACCATATATTTT. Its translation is CASSETGVSGNTIYF.

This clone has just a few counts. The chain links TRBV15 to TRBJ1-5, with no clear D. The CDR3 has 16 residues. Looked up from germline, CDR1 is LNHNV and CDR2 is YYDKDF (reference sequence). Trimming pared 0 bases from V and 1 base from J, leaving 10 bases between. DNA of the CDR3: TGTGCCACCAGCAGAGATAGGAGTGACAGCAATCAGCCCCAGCATTTT. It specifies CATSRDRSDSNQPQHF.

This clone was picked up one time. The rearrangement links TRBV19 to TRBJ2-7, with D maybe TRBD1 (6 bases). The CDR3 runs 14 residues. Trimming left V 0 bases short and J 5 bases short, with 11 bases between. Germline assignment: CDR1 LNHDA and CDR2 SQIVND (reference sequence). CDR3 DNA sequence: TGTGCCAGTAGTATAGAACAGGGTCCAGACGAGCAGTACTTC. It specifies CASSIEQGPDEQYF.

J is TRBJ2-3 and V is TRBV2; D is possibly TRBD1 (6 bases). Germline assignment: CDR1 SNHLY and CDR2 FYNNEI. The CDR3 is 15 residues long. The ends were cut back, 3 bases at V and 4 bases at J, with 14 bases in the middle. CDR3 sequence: CASSERVRGADTQYF. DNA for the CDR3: TGTGCCAGCAGTGAGAGGGTCAGGGGAGCAGATACGCAGTATTTT. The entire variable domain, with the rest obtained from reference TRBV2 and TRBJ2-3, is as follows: EPEVTQTPSHQVTQMGQEVILRCVPISNHLYFYWYRQILGQKVEFLVSFYNNEISEKSEIFDDQFSVERPDGSNFTLKIRSTKLEDSAMYFCASSERVRGADTQYFGPGTRLTVL.

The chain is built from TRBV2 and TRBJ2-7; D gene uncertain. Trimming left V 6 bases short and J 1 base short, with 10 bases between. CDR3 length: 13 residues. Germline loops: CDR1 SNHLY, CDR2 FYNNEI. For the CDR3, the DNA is TGTGCCAGCAGATTAGACACGTCCTACGAGCAGTACTTC. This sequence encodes CASRLDTSYEQYF.

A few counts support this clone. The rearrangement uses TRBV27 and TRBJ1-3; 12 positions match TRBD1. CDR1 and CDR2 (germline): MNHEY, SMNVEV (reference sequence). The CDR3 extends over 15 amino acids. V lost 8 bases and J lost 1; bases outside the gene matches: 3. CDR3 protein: CASGDRGRSGNTIYF. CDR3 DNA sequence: TGTGCCAGCGGGGACAGGGGGCGATCTGGAAACACCATATATTTT.

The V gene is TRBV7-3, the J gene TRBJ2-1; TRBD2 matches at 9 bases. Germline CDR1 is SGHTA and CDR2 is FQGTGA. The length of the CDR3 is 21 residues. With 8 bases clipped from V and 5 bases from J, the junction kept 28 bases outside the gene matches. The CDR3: CASLPAFANYIAGVRHNEQFF. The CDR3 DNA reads TGTGCCAGCCTCCCAGCTTTCGCTAACTATATAGCGGGAGTCCGTCACAATGAGCAGTTCTTC.

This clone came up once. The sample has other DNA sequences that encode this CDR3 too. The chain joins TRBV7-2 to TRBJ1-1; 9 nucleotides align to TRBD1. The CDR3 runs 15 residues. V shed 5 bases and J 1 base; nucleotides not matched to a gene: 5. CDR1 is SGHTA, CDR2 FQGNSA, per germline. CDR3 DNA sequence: TGTGCCAGCAGCCTAGGGACAGGGAGGAACACTGAAGCTTTCTTT. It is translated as CASSLGTGRNTEAFF.

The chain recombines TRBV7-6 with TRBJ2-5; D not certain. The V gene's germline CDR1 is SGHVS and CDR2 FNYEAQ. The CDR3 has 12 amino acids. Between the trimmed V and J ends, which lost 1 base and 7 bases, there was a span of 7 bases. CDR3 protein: CASSLGPGTQYF. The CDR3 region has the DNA TGTGCCAGCAGCTTAGGTCCGGGGACCCAGTACTTC.

The CDR3 is CASRTPGQGDEQYF. The CDR3 region has the DNA TGTGCCAGCAGAACCCCGGGACAGGGAGACGAGCAGTACTTC. This chain uses TRBV28 with TRBJ2-7; 9 nucleotides align to TRBD1. In germline, CDR1 is MDHEN, CDR2 SYDVKM. CDR3 length: 14 residues. V shed 6 bases and J 5 bases; nucleotides not matched to a gene: 8.

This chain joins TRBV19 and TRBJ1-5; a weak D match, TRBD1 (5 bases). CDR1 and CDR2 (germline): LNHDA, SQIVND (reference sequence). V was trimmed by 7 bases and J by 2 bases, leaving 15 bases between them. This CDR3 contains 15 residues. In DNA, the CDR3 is TGTGCCAGTAATAGGGGCGGGGGTGGCAATCAGCCCCAGCATTTT. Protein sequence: CASNRGGGGNQPQHF.

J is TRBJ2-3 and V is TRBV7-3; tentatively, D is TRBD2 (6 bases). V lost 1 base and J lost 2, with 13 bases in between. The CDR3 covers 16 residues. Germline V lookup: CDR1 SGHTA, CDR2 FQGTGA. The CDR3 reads CASSLRRDWLTDTQYF. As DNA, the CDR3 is TGTGCCAGCAGCTTAAGGAGGGACTGGCTCACAGATACGCAGTATTTT.

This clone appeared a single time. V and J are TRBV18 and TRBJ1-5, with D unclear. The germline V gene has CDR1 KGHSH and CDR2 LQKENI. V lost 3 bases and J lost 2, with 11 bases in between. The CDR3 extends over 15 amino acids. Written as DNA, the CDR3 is TGTGCCAGCTCACCGGCGGCGTCTCGCAATCAGCCCCAGCATTTT. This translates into CASSPAASRNQPQHF.

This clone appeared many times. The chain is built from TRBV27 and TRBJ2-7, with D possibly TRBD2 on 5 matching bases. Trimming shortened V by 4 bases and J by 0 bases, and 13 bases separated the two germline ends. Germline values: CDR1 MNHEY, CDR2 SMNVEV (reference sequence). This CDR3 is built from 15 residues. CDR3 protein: CASSSRGRTSYEQYF. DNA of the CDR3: TGTGCCAGCAGTTCCCGGGGAAGGACCTCCTACGAGCAGTACTTC.

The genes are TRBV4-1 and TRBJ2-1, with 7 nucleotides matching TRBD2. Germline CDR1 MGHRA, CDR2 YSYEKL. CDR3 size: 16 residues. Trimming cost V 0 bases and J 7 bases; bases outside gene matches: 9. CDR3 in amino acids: CASSQDTAGVRNEQFF. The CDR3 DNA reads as TGCGCCAGCAGCCAAGATACTGCGGGAGTTCGTAATGAGCAGTTCTTC.

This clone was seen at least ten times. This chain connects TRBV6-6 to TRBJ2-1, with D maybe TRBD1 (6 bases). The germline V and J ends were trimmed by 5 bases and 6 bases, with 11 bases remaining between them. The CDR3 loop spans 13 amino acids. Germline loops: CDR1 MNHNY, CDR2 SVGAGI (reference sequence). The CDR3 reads CASSARGGNEQFF. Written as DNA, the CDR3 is TGTGCCAGCAGTGCCAGGGGTGGCAATGAGCAGTTCTTC.

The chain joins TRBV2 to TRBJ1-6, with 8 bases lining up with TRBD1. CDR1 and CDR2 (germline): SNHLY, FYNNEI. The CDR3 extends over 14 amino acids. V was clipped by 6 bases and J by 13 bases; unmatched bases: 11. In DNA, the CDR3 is TGTGCCAGCAGCGGGGGACAGGTGGGTTTCCCCCTCCACTTT. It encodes CASSGGQVGFPLHF.

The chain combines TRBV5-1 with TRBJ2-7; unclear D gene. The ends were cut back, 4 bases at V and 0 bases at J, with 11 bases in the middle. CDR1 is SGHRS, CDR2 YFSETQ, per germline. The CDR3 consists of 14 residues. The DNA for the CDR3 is TGCGCCAGCAGCAGAACTGTTAGCTCCTACGAGCAGTACTTC. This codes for CASSRTVSSYEQYF.